One sample yielded the 22 T cell receptor beta chains listed below, sequenced in a study of lymphopenia after photon versus proton radiotherapy. Clones were sequenced by immunoSEQ multiplex PCR, and TCRdb holds only the in-frame ones, with some missing. Of tens of thousands of clones listed, 80% to 90% were seen once; the top ten hold roughly 10%. This specimen consisted of peripheral blood, obtained from a patient treated with proton-based radiotherapy. The receptors were sampled from an elderly man with esophageal cancer.

The rearrangement links TRBV5-1 to TRBJ2-7; D possibly corresponds to TRBD2 (7 bases). This CDR3 spans 14 amino acids. Per germline, CDR1 SGHRS and CDR2 YFSETQ. V lost 5 bases, J lost 2 bases, and 14 bases lay in between. CDR3 sequence (DNA): TGCGCCAGCAGGCCGCCGGGGGGCACCTACGAGCAGTACTTC. This sequence encodes CASRPPGGTYEQYF.

The chain is built from TRBV6-5 and TRBJ1-2; D may be TRBD1 (5 bases). The CDR3 runs 14 residues. Germline V CDR1 and CDR2: MNHEY, SVGAGI. V shed 6 bases and J shed 5 bases, with 16 bases lying between them. The CDR3 nucleotides are TGTGCCAGCAGCCCGGGGGGAGCCGAATATGGCTACACCTTC. Protein: CASSPGGAEYGYTF.

DNA for the CDR3: TGTGCCAGCAGTTTTGGCGGGGAGGTCAATGAGCAGTTCTTC. Residues: CASSFGGEVNEQFF. The chain recombines TRBV6-1 with TRBJ2-1; D possibly corresponds to TRBD2 (6 bases). CDR1 and CDR2 (germline): MNHNS, SASEGT. Trimming took 5 bases from V and 6 from J, leaving 14 bases between them. The CDR3 runs to 14 residues.

The V and J genes are TRBV4-2 and TRBJ2-7, with unresolved D. Germline lookup yields CDR1 LGHNA and CDR2 YNFKEQ. V was cut by 1 base and J by 3 bases, with 10 bases left in between. CDR3 length: 14 amino acids. CDR3 coding DNA: TGTGCCAGCAGCCAAGGTTGGCAAAACTACGAGCAGTACTTC. Protein sequence: CASSQGWQNYEQYF.

The V and J genes are TRBV27 and TRBJ2-3; 9 nucleotides agree with TRBD1. There are 16 residues in the CDR3. Germline CDR1 MNHEY, CDR2 SMNVEV (reference sequence). The J segment lost 4 bases and the V segment lost 0 bases, leaving 5 bases of the junction unmatched. The CDR3 DNA is TGTGCCAGCAGTTTATCGGGACAGGGTTGGGCAGATACGCAGTATTTT. Amino acid sequence: CASSLSGQGWADTQYF.

This chain connects TRBV5-4 to TRBJ2-2; maybe TRBD2 (6 bases). The germline V and J ends were trimmed by 0 bases and 4 bases, with 13 bases remaining between them. The germline V gene has CDR1 SGHNT and CDR2 YYREEE (reference sequence). This CDR3 region has 16 residues. The CDR3 DNA sequence: TGTGCCAGCAGCTTGGGTCCCTTCGGGGGCACCGGGGAGCTGTTTTTT. It specifies CASSLGPFGGTGELFF.

The V gene is TRBV7-3, the J gene TRBJ2-7; the match to TRBD1 covers 8 bases. Germline V CDR1 and CDR2: SGHTA, FQGTGA. J lost 3 bases, V lost 5 bases, and 6 bases had no gene match. The CDR3 has 14 amino acids. The CDR3 here is CASSIGQGFYEQYF. In nucleotides, the CDR3 is TGTGCCAGCAGCATCGGACAGGGATTCTACGAGCAGTACTTC.

This chain uses TRBV5-5 with TRBJ2-5; TRBD1 matches 9 bases. CDR3 size: 17 residues. Germline V gene sequence: CDR1 SGHKS, CDR2 YYEKEE (reference sequence). With 3 bases clipped from V and 0 bases from J, the junction kept 9 bases outside the gene matches. The CDR3 DNA is TGTGCCAGCAGCTGGGACAGGGAAATCGGTTACCAAGAGACCCAGTACTTC. This translates into CASSWDREIGYQETQYF.

The rearrangement uses TRBV5-6 and TRBJ2-7; 11 bases are shared with TRBD2. The CDR3 is 15 amino acids. V was pared by 4 bases and J by 2 bases, with 5 bases of the junction left unmatched. Germline assignment: CDR1 SGHDT and CDR2 YYEEEE. For the CDR3, the DNA is TGTGCCAGCAGCGTAGGGACTAGCGGAACCTACGAGCAGTACTTC. This gives the protein CASSVGTSGTYEQYF.

V usage is TRBV6-1 and J usage is TRBJ1-1; D might be TRBD1 (6 bases). The CDR3 sequence is 15 residues long. Per the germline V gene, CDR1 is MNHNS and CDR2 is SASEGT. Trimming took off 10 bases at V and 5 bases at J, with 23 bases between the two ends. The CDR3 sequence: CAIQDGRGLWTEAFF. The CDR3 coding sequence is TGTGCCATACAAGACGGCAGGGGCCTGTGGACTGAAGCTTTCTTT.

This rearrangement joins TRBV2 to TRBJ1-1; 8 positions match TRBD1. Germline CDR1 reads SNHLY; CDR2 reads FYNNEI. With 7 bases clipped from V and 3 bases from J, the junction kept 10 bases outside the gene matches. The CDR3 has 15 residues. CDR3 loop: CASNFETGEDTEAFF. CDR3 DNA: TGTGCCAGCAATTTCGAGACAGGGGAAGACACTGAAGCTTTCTTT. Based on the CDR3 plus reference TRBV2 and TRBJ1-1, the full variable domain is EPEVTQTPSHQVTQMGQEVILRCVPISNHLYFYWYRQILGQKVEFLVSFYNNEISEKSEIFDDQFSVERPDGSNFTLKIRSTKLEDSAMYFCASNFETGEDTEAFFGQGTRLTVV.

This clone was seen only a few times. The chain couples TRBV6-4 to TRBJ2-3, with 7 positions matching TRBD2. Germline-derived CDR1 and CDR2 are MRHNA and SNTAGT. The V gene end was trimmed by 0 bases and the J gene end by 4 bases; junction bases not matched to a gene: 4. This CDR3 has 15 residues. The CDR3 here is CASSDSAGEADTQYF. In DNA form, the CDR3 reads TGTGCCAGCAGTGACTCCGCGGGAGAGGCAGATACGCAGTATTTT.

The CDR3 region has the DNA TGTGCCAGCAGCTTGGAATTCTCCTACGAGCAGTACTTC. Protein product: CASSLEFSYEQYF. The chain joins TRBV5-8 to TRBJ2-7; D gene ambiguous. Trimming took off 0 bases at V and 0 bases at J, with 4 bases between the two ends. Germline V gives CDR1 SGHTS, CDR2 YDEGEE. This CDR3 is 13 amino acids long.

V and J are TRBV19 and TRBJ2-2; D remains unclear. Trimming shortened V by 11 bases and J by 5 bases, and 18 bases separated the two germline ends. Germline-derived CDR1 and CDR2 are LNHDA and SQIVND (reference sequence). The CDR3 extends over 14 amino acids. CDR3 DNA: TGTGCCTCTAGAGCCCTATTTCGTACCGGGGAGCTGTTTTTT. It is translated as CASRALFRTGELFF.

The genes are TRBV19 and TRBJ2-7; TRBD2 matches 7 bases. This CDR3 comprises 17 residues. The V gene end was trimmed by 3 bases and the J gene end by 3 bases; junction bases not matched to a gene: 14. CDR1 is LNHDA and CDR2 is SQIVND in the germline V gene (reference sequence). The CDR3 DNA reads as TGTGCCAGTAGTATCTCCAATTTGGTAGCGGGTAGCTACGAGCAGTACTTC. It codes for CASSISNLVAGSYEQYF.

The CDR3 nucleotides are TGTGCCAGCAGCCCGACCCTTGGGGGGGCCAGGGATACGCAGTATTTT. The encoded protein is CASSPTLGGARDTQYF. The chain employs TRBV9 and TRBJ2-3, with a possible D match to TRBD2 (7 bases). The V and J ends lost 4 bases and 6 bases respectively, with 21 bases between them. The CDR3 contains 16 residues. In germline, CDR1 is SGDLS, CDR2 YYNGEE.

The V call is TRBV2, the J call TRBJ1-6; no definite D call. The V and J ends lost 7 bases and 8 bases respectively, with 15 bases between them. CDR3 length: 14 amino acids. From germline, CDR1 is SNHLY and CDR2 FYNNEI. This chain's CDR3 is CASIGWALYSPLHF. The CDR3 coding sequence is TGTGCCAGCATAGGTTGGGCGCTGTATTCACCCCTCCACTTT.

The chain recombines TRBV19 with TRBJ1-2; TRBD1 might be the D (6 bases). The CDR3 consists of 14 residues. In germline, CDR1 is LNHDA, CDR2 SQIVND (reference sequence). Trimming took off 5 bases at V and 3 bases at J, with 13 bases between the two ends. The CDR3: CASSHPRQDYGYTF. As DNA, the CDR3 is TGTGCCAGTAGTCATCCGAGACAGGACTATGGCTACACCTTC.

The chain is built from TRBV7-9 and TRBJ1-1; tentatively, D is TRBD1 (6 bases). Germline assignment: CDR1 SEHNR and CDR2 FQNEAQ (reference sequence). The ends were cut back, 3 bases at V and 0 bases at J, with 11 bases in the middle. The CDR3 covers 15 residues. This chain's CDR3 is CASSFPRTVNTEAFF. For the CDR3, the DNA is TGTGCCAGCAGCTTCCCCAGGACAGTGAACACTGAAGCTTTCTTT.

This clone was seen once. The rearrangement uses TRBV25-1 and TRBJ2-5; the D gene is possibly TRBD2 (5 bases). The germline V and J ends were trimmed by 1 base and 5 bases, with 11 bases remaining between them. Germline V lookup: CDR1 MGHDK, CDR2 SYGVNS. The CDR3 sequence is 14 residues long. Here the CDR3 DNA reads TGTGCCAGCAGTGAATTGGGTAGAGGGGAGACCCAGTACTTC. Translating gives CASSELGRGETQYF.

V and J are TRBV12-1 and TRBJ1-1; TRBD1 reflects the table's D call only, with no check against the DNA. TRBV12-1 is annotated as a pseudogene. The CDR3 runs to 17 residues. This CDR3 is CASSPYQLGQSNTEAFF. The CDR3 region has the DNA TGTGCCAGCAGCCCCTACCAGTTAGGACAGTCTAACACTGAAGCTTTCTTT.

The genes are TRBV9 and TRBJ2-5; TRBD1 matches 8 bases. The J call may be incorrect, as the DNA end agrees better with TRBJ2-7. From germline, CDR1 is SGDLS and CDR2 YYNGEE. The CDR3 spans 15 residues. The CDR3: CASSPGTGSSYEQYF. CDR3 bases: TGTGCCAGCAGCCCCGGGACAGGTTCTTCCTACGAGCAGTACTTC.